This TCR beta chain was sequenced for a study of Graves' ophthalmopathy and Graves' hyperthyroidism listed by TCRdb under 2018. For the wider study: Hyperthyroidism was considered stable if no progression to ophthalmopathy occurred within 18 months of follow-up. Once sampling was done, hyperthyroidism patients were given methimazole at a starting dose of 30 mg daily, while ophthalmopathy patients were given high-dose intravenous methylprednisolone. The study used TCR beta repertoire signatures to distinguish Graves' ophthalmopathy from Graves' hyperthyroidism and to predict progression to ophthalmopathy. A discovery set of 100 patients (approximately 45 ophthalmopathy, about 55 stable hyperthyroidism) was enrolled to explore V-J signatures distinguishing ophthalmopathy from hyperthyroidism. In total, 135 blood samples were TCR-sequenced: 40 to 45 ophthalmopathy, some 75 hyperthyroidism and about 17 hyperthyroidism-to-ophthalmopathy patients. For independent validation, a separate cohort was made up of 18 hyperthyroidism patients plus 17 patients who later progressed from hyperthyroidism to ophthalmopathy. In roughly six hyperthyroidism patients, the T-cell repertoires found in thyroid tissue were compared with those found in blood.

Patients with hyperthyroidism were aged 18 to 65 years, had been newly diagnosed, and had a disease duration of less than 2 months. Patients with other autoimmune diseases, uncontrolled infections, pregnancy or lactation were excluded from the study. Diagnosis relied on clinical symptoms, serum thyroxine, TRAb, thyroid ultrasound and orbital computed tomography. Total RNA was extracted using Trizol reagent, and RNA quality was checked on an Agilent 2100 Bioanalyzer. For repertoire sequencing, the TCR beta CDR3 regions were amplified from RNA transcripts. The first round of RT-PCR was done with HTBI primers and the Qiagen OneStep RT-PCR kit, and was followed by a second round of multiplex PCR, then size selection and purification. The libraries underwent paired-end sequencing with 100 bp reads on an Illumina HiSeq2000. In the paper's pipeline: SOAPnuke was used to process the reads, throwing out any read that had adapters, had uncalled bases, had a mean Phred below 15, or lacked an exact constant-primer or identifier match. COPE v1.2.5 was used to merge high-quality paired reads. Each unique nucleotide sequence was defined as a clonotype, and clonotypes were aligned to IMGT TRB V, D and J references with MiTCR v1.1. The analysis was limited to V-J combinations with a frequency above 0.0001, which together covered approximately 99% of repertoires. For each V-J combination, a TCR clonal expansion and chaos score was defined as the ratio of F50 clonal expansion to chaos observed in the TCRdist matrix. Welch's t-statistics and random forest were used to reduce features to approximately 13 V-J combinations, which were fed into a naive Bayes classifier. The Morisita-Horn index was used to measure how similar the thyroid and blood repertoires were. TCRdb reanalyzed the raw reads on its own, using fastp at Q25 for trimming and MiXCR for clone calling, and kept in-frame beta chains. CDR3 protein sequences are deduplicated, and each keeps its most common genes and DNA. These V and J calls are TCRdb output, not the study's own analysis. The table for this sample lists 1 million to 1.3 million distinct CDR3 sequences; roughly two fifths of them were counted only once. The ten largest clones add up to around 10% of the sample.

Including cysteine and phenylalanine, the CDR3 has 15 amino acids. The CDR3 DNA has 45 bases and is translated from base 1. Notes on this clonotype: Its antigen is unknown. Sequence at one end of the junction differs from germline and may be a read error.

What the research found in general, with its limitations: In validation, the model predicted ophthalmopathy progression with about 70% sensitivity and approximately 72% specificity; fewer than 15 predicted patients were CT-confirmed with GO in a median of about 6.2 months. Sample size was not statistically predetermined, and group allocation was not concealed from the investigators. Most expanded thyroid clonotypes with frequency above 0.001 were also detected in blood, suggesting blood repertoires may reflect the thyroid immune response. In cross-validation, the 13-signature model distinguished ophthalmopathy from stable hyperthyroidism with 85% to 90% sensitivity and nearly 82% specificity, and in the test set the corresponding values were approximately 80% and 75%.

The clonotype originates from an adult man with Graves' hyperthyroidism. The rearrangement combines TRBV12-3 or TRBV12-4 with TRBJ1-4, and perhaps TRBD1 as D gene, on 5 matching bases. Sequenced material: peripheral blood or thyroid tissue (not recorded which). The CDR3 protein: CASSLGGKANDKLFF. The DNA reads TGTGCCAGCAGTTTAGGGGGGAAAGCAAATGACAAACTGTTTTTT.